Listed here is a single T cell receptor (beta chain). Its antigen specificity is not known. No base quality information exists; no much larger clone differs at one position. TCRbeta CDR3 regions were amplified from genomic DNA by means of the immunoSEQ Assay, a bias-controlled multiplex PCR. The authors' pipeline ran thus. Within the assay, amplification of reference gene primers was used to estimate how many nucleated cells each sample contained. Sequence reads were collapsed and filtered to measure the absolute abundance of every unique TCRbeta CDR3 rearrangement. Productive Simpson clonality was computed per sample as the square root of Simpson's diversity index over productive rearrangements. The table comes from immuneACCESS by way of TCRdb, which keeps in-frame sequences with V and J called. Part of the clones is missing from these tables; in studies checked, under half for an unresolved V gene and the rest for unknown reasons. V and J calls and clone size are given by that table; D and trimming were obtained from the DNA. In this sample the table shows about 130,000 clones, approximately 86% of which occur a single time. Around 2.3% of the sample rests with the top ten.

Enrolling through a virtual design, the prospective study's participants ranged in age from roughly 18 to 89 years and lived across some 22 United States geographic areas. In the prospective study, participants were assigned to cohorts based on the clinical history participants reported in a screening survey and a study questionnaire. For ImmuneRACE Cohort 3, a participant was defined as recovered based on two consecutive negative NP/OP PCR tests, clearance by a healthcare professional, or resolution of symptoms. Mobile phlebotomists in the prospective study collected whole blood, serum and a nasopharyngeal or oropharyngeal swab from every participant. Prospective study participants could optionally give additional blood draws and questionnaires over a 2-month period. Before DNA extraction, blood samples from the prospective study were shipped at room temperature or frozen. This entry is derived from a study of blood T cell repertoires in COVID-19 (dated by TCRdb to the early 2020s). As for the study more broadly: The collaborator samples originated in the United States, Italy and Spain and spanned the acute and convalescent phases of COVID-19. The prospective study material was composed of cDNA or gDNA derived from T cells, B-cell-depleted T cells, or PBMCs. Subjects who had been exposed to COVID-19, were actively infected with it, or had recovered from it provided the deeply sampled blood TCRbeta repertoires that made up the dataset. A freely available public database, intended as a resource for researchers studying the immune response to SARS-CoV-2, is where the repertoires were released. Samples were obtained from the ongoing ImmuneRACE study (first 160 participants) and from over 1,000 subjects provided by 6 global collaborators. Sample metadata almost always included a de-identified subject ID, COVID-19 status, age in years and sex. HLA class I and class II types, where available, came from metadata supplied by the sample provider rather than from assay-based typing.

V loses 1 base of germline sequence and J loses 6 bases, and the interval between the two ends is 14 bases. Per the germline V gene, SGHRS is the CDR1 and YFSETQ is the CDR2. From the cysteine through the phenylalanine, the CDR3 covers 14 amino acids. Just CDR3 DNA is preserved here, 42 bases in frame from base 1. What the study reported, not specific to this receptor: Clinical and demographic metadata were provided uncurated, with the amount varying by source and participant.

The source material was PBMCs or T cells enriched from blood (not recorded which). The rearranged chain carries TRBV5-1 and TRBJ2-7; D gene: possibly TRBD2, on 6 matching bases. This TCR was sampled from a woman aged 45-65 years who had recovered from COVID-19. The CDR3: CASSLWAGTSEQYF. The sequenced DNA is TGCGCCAGCAGCTTGTGGGCGGGGACGAGCGAGCAGTACTTC.